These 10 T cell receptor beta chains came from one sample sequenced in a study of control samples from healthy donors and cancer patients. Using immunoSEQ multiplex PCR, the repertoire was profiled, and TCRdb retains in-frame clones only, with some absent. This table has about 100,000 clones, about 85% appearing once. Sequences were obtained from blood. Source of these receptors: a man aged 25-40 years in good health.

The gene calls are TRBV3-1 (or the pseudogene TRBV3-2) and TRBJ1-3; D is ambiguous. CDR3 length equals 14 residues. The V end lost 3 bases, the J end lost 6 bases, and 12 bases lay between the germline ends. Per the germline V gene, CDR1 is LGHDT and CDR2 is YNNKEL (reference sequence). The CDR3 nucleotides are TGTGCCAGCAGCCACCGCCTCGAGTTAAACACCATATATTTT. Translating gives CASSHRLELNTIYF.

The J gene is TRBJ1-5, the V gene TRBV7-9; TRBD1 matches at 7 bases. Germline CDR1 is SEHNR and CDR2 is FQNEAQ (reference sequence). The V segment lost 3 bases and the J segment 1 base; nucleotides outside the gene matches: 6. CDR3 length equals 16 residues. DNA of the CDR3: TGTGCCAGCAGCTTTTCAGGGGGGGGGAGCAATCAGCCCCAGCATTTT. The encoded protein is CASSFSGGGSNQPQHF. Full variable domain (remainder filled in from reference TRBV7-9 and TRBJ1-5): DTGVSQNPRHKITKRGQNVTFRCDPISEHNRLYWYRQTLGQGPEFLTYFQNEAQLEKSRLLSDRFSAERPKGSFSTLEIQRTEQGDSAMYLCASSFSGGGSNQPQHFGDGTRLSIL.

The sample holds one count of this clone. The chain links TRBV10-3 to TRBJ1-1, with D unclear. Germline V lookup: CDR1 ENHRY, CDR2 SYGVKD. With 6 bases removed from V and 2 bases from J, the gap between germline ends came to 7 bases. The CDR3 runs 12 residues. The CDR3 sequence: CAIRTLNTEAFF. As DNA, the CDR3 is TGTGCCATCAGGACACTAAACACTGAAGCTTTCTTT.

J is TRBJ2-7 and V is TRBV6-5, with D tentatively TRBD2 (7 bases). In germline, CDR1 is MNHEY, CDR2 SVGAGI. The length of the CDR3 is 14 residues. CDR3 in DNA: TGTGCGGAAAAGGGGGGGACCTCATACTACGAGCAGTACTTC. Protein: CAEKGGTSYYEQYF.

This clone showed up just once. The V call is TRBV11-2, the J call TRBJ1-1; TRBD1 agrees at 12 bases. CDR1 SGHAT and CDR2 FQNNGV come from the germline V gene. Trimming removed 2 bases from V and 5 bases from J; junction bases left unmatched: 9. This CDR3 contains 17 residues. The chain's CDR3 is CASSLSGGTGGRTEAFF. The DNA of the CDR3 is TGTGCCAGCAGCTTAAGTGGCGGGACAGGGGGCAGGACTGAAGCTTTCTTT.

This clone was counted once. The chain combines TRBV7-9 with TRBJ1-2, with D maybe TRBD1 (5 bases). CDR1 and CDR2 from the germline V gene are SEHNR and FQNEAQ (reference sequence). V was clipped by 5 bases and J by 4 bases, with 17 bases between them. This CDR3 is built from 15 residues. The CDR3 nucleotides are TGTGCCAGCAGCCCAGCTTTAGGGGCAGGCTATGGCTACACCTTC. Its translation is CASSPALGAGYGYTF.

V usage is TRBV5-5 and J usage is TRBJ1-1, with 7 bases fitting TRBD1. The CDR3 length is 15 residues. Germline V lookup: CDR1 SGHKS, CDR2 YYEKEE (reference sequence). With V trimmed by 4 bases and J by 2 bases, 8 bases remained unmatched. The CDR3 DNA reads TGTGCCAGCAGCGCTCCGGGACAGCACAACACTGAAGCTTTCTTT. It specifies CASSAPGQHNTEAFF.

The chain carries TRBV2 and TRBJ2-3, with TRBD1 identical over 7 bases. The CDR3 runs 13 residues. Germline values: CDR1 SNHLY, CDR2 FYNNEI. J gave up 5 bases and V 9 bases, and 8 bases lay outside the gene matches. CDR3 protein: CASTTGNEDTQYF. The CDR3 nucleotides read TGTGCCAGTACGACAGGGAATGAAGATACGCAGTATTTT.

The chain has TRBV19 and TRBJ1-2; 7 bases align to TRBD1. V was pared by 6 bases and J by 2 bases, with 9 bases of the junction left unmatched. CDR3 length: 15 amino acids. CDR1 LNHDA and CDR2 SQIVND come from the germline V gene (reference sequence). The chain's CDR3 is CASRHGQAANYGYTF. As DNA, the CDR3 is TGTGCCAGTAGGCATGGACAGGCTGCCAACTATGGCTACACCTTC.

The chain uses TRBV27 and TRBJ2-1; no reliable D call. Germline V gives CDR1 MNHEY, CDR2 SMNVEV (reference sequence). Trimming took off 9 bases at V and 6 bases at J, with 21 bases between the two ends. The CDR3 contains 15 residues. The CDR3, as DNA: TGTGCCAGTCGCTATAGCCTAGGTATGGGCAATGAGCAGTTCTTC. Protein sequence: CASRYSLGMGNEQFF.